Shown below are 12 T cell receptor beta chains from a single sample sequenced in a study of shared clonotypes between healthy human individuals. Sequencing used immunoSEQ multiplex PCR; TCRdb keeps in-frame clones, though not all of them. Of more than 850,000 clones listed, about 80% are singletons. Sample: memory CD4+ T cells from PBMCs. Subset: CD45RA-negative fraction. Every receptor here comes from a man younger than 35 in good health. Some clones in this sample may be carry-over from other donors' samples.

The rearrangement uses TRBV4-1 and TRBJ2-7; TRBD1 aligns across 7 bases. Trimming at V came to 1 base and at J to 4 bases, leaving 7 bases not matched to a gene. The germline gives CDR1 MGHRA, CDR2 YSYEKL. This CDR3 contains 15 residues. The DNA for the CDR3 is TGCGCCAGCAGCCAAGCGCAACAGGGGATGTACGAGCAGTACTTC. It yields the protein CASSQAQQGMYEQYF.

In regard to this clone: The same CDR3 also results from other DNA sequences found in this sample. The CDR3 is CAWSVEETQYF. In DNA, the CDR3 is TGTGCCTGGAGTGTTGAGGAGACCCAGTACTTC. This rearrangement joins TRBV30 to TRBJ2-5; D ambiguous. Germline V lookup: CDR1 GTSNPN, CDR2 SVGIG (reference sequence). The CDR3 extends over 11 amino acids. The germline V and J ends were trimmed by 0 bases and 5 bases, with 4 bases remaining between them.

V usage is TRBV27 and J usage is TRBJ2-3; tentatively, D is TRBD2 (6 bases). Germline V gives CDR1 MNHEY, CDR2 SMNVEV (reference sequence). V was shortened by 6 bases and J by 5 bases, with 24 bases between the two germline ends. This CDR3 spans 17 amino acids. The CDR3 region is CASRELQAGEGGDTQYF. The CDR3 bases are TGTGCCAGCAGGGAATTACAGGCCGGAGAGGGAGGAGATACGCAGTATTTT.

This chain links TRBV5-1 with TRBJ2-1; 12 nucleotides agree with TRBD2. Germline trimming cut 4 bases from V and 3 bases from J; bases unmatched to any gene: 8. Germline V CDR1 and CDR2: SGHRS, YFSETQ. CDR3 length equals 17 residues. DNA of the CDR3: TGCGCCAGCAGCACAGGTCGACTAGCGGGAGACTACAATGAGCAGTTCTTC. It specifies CASSTGRLAGDYNEQFF.

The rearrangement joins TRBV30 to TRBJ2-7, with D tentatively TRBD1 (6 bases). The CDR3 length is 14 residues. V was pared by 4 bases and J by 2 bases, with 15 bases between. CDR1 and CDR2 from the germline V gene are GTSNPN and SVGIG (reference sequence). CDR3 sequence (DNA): TGTGCCTGGAACAGACAGGTTTTTCCCTACGAGCAGTACTTC. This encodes CAWNRQVFPYEQYF.

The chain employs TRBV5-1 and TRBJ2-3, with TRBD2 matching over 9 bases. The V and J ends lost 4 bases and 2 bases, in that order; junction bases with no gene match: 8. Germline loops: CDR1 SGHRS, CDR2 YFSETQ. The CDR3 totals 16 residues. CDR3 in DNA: TGCGCCAGCAGCCCGAGGACTAGCGCGACCACAGATACGCAGTATTTT. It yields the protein CASSPRTSATTDTQYF.

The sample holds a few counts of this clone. The CDR3, as DNA: TGCAGTGTCGAGGAAAGGGAGACCCAGTACTTC. This translates into CSVEERETQYF. The V gene is TRBV20-1, the J gene TRBJ2-5; D remains ambiguous. CDR3 length equals 11 residues. Germline V lookup: CDR1 DFQATT, CDR2 SNEGSKA (reference sequence). Trimming pared 7 bases from V and 5 bases from J, leaving 11 bases between.

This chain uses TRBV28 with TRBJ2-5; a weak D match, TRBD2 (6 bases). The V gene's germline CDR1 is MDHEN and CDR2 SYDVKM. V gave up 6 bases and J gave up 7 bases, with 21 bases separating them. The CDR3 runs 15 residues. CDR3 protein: CASSLPLQGGGTQYF. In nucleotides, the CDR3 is TGTGCCAGCAGCCTACCCCTGCAGGGAGGTGGGACCCAGTACTTC.

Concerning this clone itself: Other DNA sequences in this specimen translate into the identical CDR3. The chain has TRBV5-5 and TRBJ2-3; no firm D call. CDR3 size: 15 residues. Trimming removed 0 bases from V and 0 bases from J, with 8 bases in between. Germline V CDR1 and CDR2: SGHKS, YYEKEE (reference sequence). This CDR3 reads CASSLALGSTDTQYF. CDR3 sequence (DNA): TGTGCCAGCAGCTTGGCCTTAGGGAGCACAGATACGCAGTATTTT.

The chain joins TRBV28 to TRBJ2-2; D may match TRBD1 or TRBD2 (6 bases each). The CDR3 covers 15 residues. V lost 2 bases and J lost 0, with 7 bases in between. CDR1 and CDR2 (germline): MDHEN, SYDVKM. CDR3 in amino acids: CASSLRGANTGELFF. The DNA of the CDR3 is TGTGCCAGCAGTTTAAGGGGGGCGAACACCGGGGAGCTGTTTTTT.

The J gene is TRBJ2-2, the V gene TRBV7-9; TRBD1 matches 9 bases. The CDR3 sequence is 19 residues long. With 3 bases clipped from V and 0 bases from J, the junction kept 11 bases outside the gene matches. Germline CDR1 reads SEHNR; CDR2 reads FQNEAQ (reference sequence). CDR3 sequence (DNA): TGTGCCAGCAGCTTTAGGAGGACAGGGGTTACCGCGAACACCGGGGAGCTGTTTTTT. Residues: CASSFRRTGVTANTGELFF. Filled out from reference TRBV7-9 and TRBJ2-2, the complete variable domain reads DTGVSQNPRHKITKRGQNVTFRCDPISEHNRLYWYRQTLGQGPEFLTYFQNEAQLEKSRLLSDRFSAERPKGSFSTLEIQRTEQGDSAMYLCASSFRRTGVTANTGELFFGEGSRLTVL.

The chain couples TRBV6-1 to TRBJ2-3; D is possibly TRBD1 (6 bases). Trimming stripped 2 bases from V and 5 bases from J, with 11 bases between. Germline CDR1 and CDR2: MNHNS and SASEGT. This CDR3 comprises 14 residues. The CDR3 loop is CASSELQGKDTQYF. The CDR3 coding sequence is TGTGCCAGCAGTGAACTGCAGGGGAAAGATACGCAGTATTTT.